The 22 T cell receptor beta chains listed next were all sequenced from one sample in a study of T cell repertoires in cytomegalovirus infection. From the reads, TCRdb called clonotypes with MiXCR, one entry per CDR3 protein. The data contain around 360,000 distinct CDR3 sequences, nearly 35% of them singletons. Antigens for these TCRs are unknown. Here the sequenced sample was cultured PBMCs, taken from culture after CMV antigen stimulation. These receptors came from a human donor in good health (CMV status not recorded). Some clones in this sample may be carry-over from other donors' samples.

This chain joins TRBV7-6 and TRBJ2-5; no clear D. This CDR3 is 14 amino acids long. Germline CDR1 SGHVS, CDR2 FNYEAQ. V lost 0 bases to trimming and J lost 2 bases, with 7 bases between them. DNA of the CDR3: TGTGCCAGCAGCTTAGCCAGCCATCAAGAGACCCAGTACTTC. It translates to CASSLASHQETQYF.

The chain has TRBV7-2 and TRBJ1-5; 9 nucleotides align to TRBD1. The length of the CDR3 is 16 residues. Germline CDR1 reads SGHTA; CDR2 reads FQGNSA. V was pared by 5 bases and J by 4 bases, with 9 bases of the junction left unmatched. CDR3 sequence: CASSVRDRDLNQPQHF. CDR3 coding DNA: TGTGCCAGCAGCGTAAGGGACAGGGACCTAAATCAGCCCCAGCATTTT.

The chain combines TRBV7-2 with TRBJ2-6; D may correspond to TRBD1 or TRBD2 (6 bases each). The CDR3 spans 15 residues. Germline CDR1 and CDR2: SGHTA and FQGNSA. V shed 5 bases and J shed 2 bases, with 10 bases lying between them. CDR3 sequence: CASSHREAGANVLTF. CDR3 sequence (DNA): TGTGCCAGCAGCCACAGGGAGGCTGGGGCCAACGTCCTGACTTTC.

This chain uses TRBV12-3 or TRBV12-4 with TRBJ1-1, with D possibly matching TRBD1 (5 bases). This CDR3 region has 13 residues. Trimming took off 6 bases at V and 4 bases at J, with 12 bases between the two ends. As DNA, the CDR3 is TGTGCCAGCAGAACAGGCTTCGTCACTGAAGCTTTCTTT. It encodes CASRTGFVTEAFF.

The chain recombines TRBV19 with TRBJ1-5; no clear D gene. In germline, CDR1 is LNHDA, CDR2 SQIVND (reference sequence). With 4 bases removed from V and 3 bases from J, the gap between germline ends came to 7 bases. The CDR3 has 13 amino acids. The CDR3 region has the DNA TGTGCCAGTAGTACCCAGGACAATCAGCCCCAGCATTTT. It codes for CASSTQDNQPQHF.

The rearrangement joins TRBV12-3 or TRBV12-4 to TRBJ1-3; D unclear. The ends were cut back, 6 bases at V and 8 bases at J, with 8 bases in the middle. The CDR3 sequence is 11 residues long. The CDR3 is CASSPTYTIYF. The CDR3 DNA is TGTGCCAGCAGCCCCACTTACACCATATATTTT.

The rearrangement links TRBV20-1 to TRBJ2-1, with a possible D match to TRBD2 (5 bases). V lost 2 bases and J lost 3, with 20 bases in between. CDR3 length: 17 amino acids. Germline lookup yields CDR1 DFQATT and CDR2 SNEGSKA (reference sequence). CDR3 coding DNA: TGCAGTGCTAGAAAGGTGGGATCGGACTCCATCTACAATGAGCAGTTCTTC. Protein: CSARKVGSDSIYNEQFF.

This clonotype was detected only once. This chain connects TRBV24-1 to TRBJ2-6; D might be TRBD1 (5 bases). Per germline, CDR1 KGHDR and CDR2 SFDVKD. This CDR3 is built from 17 residues. The V end was cut by 3 bases, the J end by 2 bases, with 13 bases between. CDR3 loop: CATSDPQGRAGANVLTF. The CDR3 coding sequence is TGTGCCACCAGTGATCCCCAGGGTAGGGCTGGGGCCAACGTCCTGACTTTC.

The chain is built from TRBV12-3 or TRBV12-4 and TRBJ2-3; 7 nucleotides line up with TRBD2. The CDR3 length is 14 residues. Germline trimming cut 4 bases from V and 4 bases from J; bases unmatched to any gene: 5. CDR3 in DNA: TGTGCCAGCAGTTCCCGCGGGGGTGCAGATACGCAGTATTTT. Translated, it gives CASSSRGGADTQYF.

This clonotype was recorded a few times. The chain has TRBV4-1 and TRBJ2-7; D gene ambiguous. Trimming stripped 1 base from V and 3 bases from J, with 25 bases between. This CDR3 comprises 19 residues. Germline V lookup: CDR1 MGHRA, CDR2 YSYEKL. CDR3 DNA sequence: TGCGCCAGCAGCCAAGTGAATTCGCGCGAAAGTGGGAACAACTACGAGCAGTACTTC. This encodes CASSQVNSRESGNNYEQYF.

The J gene is TRBJ2-2, the V gene TRBV4-3; tentatively, D is TRBD2 (6 bases). The CDR3 consists of 16 residues. Trimming cost V 4 bases and J 5 bases, with 17 bases left between them. Germline CDR1 reads LGHNA; CDR2 reads YSLEER. The CDR3 region has the DNA TGCGCCAGCAGCCGGAAGATCCGGGAGTCTACCGGGGAGCTGTTTTTT. This sequence encodes CASSRKIRESTGELFF.

This clonotype was seen many times. This chain uses TRBV19 with TRBJ1-5; 7 nucleotides match TRBD1. With V trimmed by 5 bases and J by 9 bases, 10 bases remained unmatched. The CDR3 sequence is 14 residues long. CDR1 and CDR2 from the germline V gene are LNHDA and SQIVND (reference sequence). Here the CDR3 reads CASSSDRSGLPQHF. The CDR3 nucleotides read TGTGCCAGTAGTTCGGACAGGTCGGGATTGCCCCAGCATTTT.

The chain is built from TRBV29-1 and TRBJ2-3, with D tentatively TRBD2 (5 bases). The V gene's germline CDR1 is SQVTM and CDR2 ANQGSEA. There are 11 residues in the CDR3. The CDR3 is CTVREGNTQYF. The CDR3 DNA reads TGCACCGTCCGAGAGGGAAATACGCAGTATTTT.

The CDR3 sequence is CASSPGPSGPQHF. The CDR3, as DNA: TGTGCCAGTAGTCCCGGACCGAGTGGGCCCCAGCATTTT. The chain has TRBV19 and TRBJ1-5; D is uncertain. In germline, CDR1 is LNHDA, CDR2 SQIVND (reference sequence). V was cut by 5 bases and J by 9 bases, with 14 bases left in between. The CDR3 extends over 13 amino acids.

The chain has TRBV13 and TRBJ1-1; D is unresolved. The CDR3 length is 13 residues. Germline values: CDR1 PRHDT, CDR2 FYEKMQ (reference sequence). V was cut by 1 base and J by 3 bases, with 6 bases left in between. The CDR3 region is CASSLERYTEAFF. In DNA form, the CDR3 reads TGTGCCAGCAGCTTAGAGCGGTACACTGAAGCTTTCTTT.

In this sample, this clonotype turned up a few times. The chain links TRBV7-8 to TRBJ2-7, with 10 bases matching TRBD2. V trimming: 4 bases; J trimming: 2 bases; junction bases outside the gene matches: 5. Germline lookup yields CDR1 SGHVS and CDR2 FQNEAQ. The CDR3 extends over 15 amino acids. CDR3 coding DNA: TGTGCCAGCAGCTCCGGGACTAGCGTGCCCTACGAGCAGTACGTC. This gives the protein CASSSGTSVPYEQYV.

V gene TRBV30 combines with J gene TRBJ1-1; D unresolved. The germline V gene has CDR1 GTSNPN and CDR2 SVGIG (reference sequence). V dropped 2 bases and J dropped 2 bases, with 6 bases sitting between them. CDR3 length: 12 residues. The CDR3, as DNA: TGTGCCTGGAGTCCTGGAAACACTGAAGCTTTCTTT. Residues: CAWSPGNTEAFF.

This clonotype was detected a few times. The chain has TRBV7-2 and TRBJ1-1; 10 nucleotides line up with TRBD1. Losses at the gene ends were 5 bases for V and 4 bases for J; bases not matched to a gene: 10. The germline V gene encodes CDR1 SGHTA and CDR2 FQGNSA. The CDR3 has 16 residues. For the CDR3, the DNA is TGTGCCAGCAGCGTCACCACGGACAGGGGGTCCACTGAAGCTTTCTTT. The encoded protein is CASSVTTDRGSTEAFF.

The chain joins TRBV28 to TRBJ2-7; 11 bases line up with TRBD1. Trimming took 4 bases from V and 6 from J; bases not matched to a gene: 2. The CDR3 runs to 13 residues. Germline values: CDR1 MDHEN, CDR2 SYDVKM. The chain's CDR3 is CASSSDRGREQYF. DNA of the CDR3: TGTGCCAGCAGTTCGGACAGGGGGCGCGAGCAGTACTTC.

This clonotype was recorded a few times. The V gene is TRBV7-2, the J gene TRBJ1-2; D might be TRBD1 (5 bases). V shed 0 bases and J shed 6 bases, with 14 bases lying between them. The CDR3 is made up of 15 amino acids. Per the germline V gene, CDR1 is SGHTA and CDR2 is FQGNSA. The CDR3 DNA sequence: TGTGCCAGCAGCTTAGCGGTGAGGGGACCGGATGGCTACACCTTC. It specifies CASSLAVRGPDGYTF.

This clonotype was detected ten times or more. This chain connects TRBV7-2 to TRBJ2-7; TRBD2 matches 7 bases. Per germline, CDR1 SGHTA and CDR2 FQGNSA. With 5 bases clipped from V and 3 bases from J, the junction kept 7 bases outside the gene matches. The CDR3 contains 14 residues. The DNA for the CDR3 is TGTGCCAGCAGCCCGGGGGGAGGACTCTACGAGCAGTACTTC. It yields the protein CASSPGGGLYEQYF.

This clonotype was observed a few times. The rearrangement joins TRBV4-1 to TRBJ1-5, with TRBD1 identical over 8 bases. With V trimmed by 3 bases and J by 6 bases, 10 bases remained unmatched. This CDR3 has 16 residues. Germline CDR1 reads MGHRA; CDR2 reads YSYEKL. In DNA, the CDR3 is TGCGCCAGCAGCCACTCCGGACAGGGAGGGAGTCAGCCCCAGCATTTT. This translates into CASSHSGQGGSQPQHF.